The 14 T cell receptor beta chains reported below all come from one sample, sequenced in a study of T-cell memory formation after mild COVID-19. TCRdb re-called the 5' RACE reads with MiXCR, one entry per CDR3 protein. The sample records tens of thousands of distinct CDR3 sequences, approximately 7% being singletons. Sequencing used PBMCs or a T cell subset sorted from them (not recorded which). The receptors shown here come from an adult woman who had mild COVID-19 (a few samples of this study predate the infection). Cell type and time point are not known.

This clonotype was counted many times. The rearrangement joins TRBV20-1 to TRBJ1-1; TRBD1 is a possible D gene (5 bases). The germline V and J ends were trimmed by 6 bases and 4 bases, with 15 bases remaining between them. CDR1 DFQATT and CDR2 SNEGSKA come from the germline V gene (reference sequence). There are 13 residues in the CDR3. CDR3 in amino acids: CSAPSGDLTEAFF. DNA of the CDR3: TGCAGTGCACCGAGCGGGGACCTCACTGAAGCTTTCTTT.

This clonotype has ten or more counts. This rearrangement joins TRBV3-1 to TRBJ1-5; D is uncertain. This CDR3 has 19 amino acids. CDR1 is LGHDT and CDR2 is YNNKEL in the germline V gene (reference sequence). V was clipped by 1 base and J by 3 bases, with 22 bases between them. In DNA, the CDR3 is TGTGCCAGCAGCCAAGGCCTCCTGCGGGTCCGCTCGTACAATCAGCCCCAGCATTTT. Translation: CASSQGLLRVRSYNQPQHF.

At least ten counts were recorded for this clonotype. The chain couples TRBV7-9 to TRBJ2-1; D gene uncertain. V was shortened by 2 bases and J by 7 bases, with 24 bases between the two germline ends. The CDR3 length is 18 residues. Per germline, CDR1 SEHNR and CDR2 FQNEAQ (reference sequence). CDR3 sequence: CASSLFRSLTKEGNEQFF. In DNA, the CDR3 is TGTGCCAGCAGCTTATTCCGGTCGCTCACCAAAGAAGGAAATGAGCAGTTCTTC.

This clonotype was counted many times. The chain has TRBV2 and TRBJ1-1; D gene uncertain. V lost 7 bases to trimming and J lost 0 bases, with 9 bases between them. Germline lookup yields CDR1 SNHLY and CDR2 FYNNEI. The CDR3 totals 13 residues. As DNA, the CDR3 is TGTGCCAGCACCCTTAGTATGAACACTGAAGCTTTCTTT. Its translation: CASTLSMNTEAFF.

The rearrangement joins TRBV6-2 or TRBV6-3 to TRBJ2-7; D not resolved. Per germline, CDR1 MNHEY and CDR2 SVGEGT. The CDR3 is 16 amino acids. The V gene lost 6 bases and the J gene lost 0 bases, with 18 bases spanning the gap. For the CDR3, the DNA is TGTGCCAGCAGCCCCCAGTCGGACGGGTTCTCCTACGAGCAGTACTTC. Its protein product is CASSPQSDGFSYEQYF.

This clonotype was seen many times. The V and J genes are TRBV4-2 and TRBJ2-7; D might be TRBD1 or TRBD2, each matching 6 bases. Trimming took 1 base from V and 0 from J, leaving 13 bases between them. This CDR3 has 16 residues. Germline CDR1 is LGHNA and CDR2 is YNFKEQ. The CDR3 loop is CASSQVGGAASYEQYF. The DNA of the CDR3 is TGTGCCAGCAGCCAAGTGGGGGGCGCGGCCTCCTACGAGCAGTACTTC.

V and J are TRBV5-1 and TRBJ2-1, with TRBD2 identical over 8 bases. This CDR3 comprises 16 residues. Germline trimming cut 7 bases from V and 5 bases from J; bases unmatched to any gene: 14. Germline V gene data show CDR1 as SGHRS and CDR2 as YFSETQ. CDR3 sequence reads: CASEPPGGGRNNEQFF. CDR3 DNA: TGCGCCAGCGAACCTCCCGGCGGGGGGAGAAACAATGAGCAGTTCTTC.

In this sample, this clonotype turned up many times. This chain links TRBV7-9 with TRBJ1-4; the D is unclear. Germline V lookup: CDR1 SEHNR, CDR2 FQNEAQ (reference sequence). The CDR3 is 13 residues long. V shed 1 base and J shed 8 bases, with 8 bases lying between them. The CDR3 loop is CASSLEGGEKLFF. DNA of the CDR3: TGTGCCAGCAGCTTAGAAGGCGGCGAAAAACTGTTTTTT. The full variable domain, its missing parts supplied by reference TRBV7-9 and TRBJ1-4, is DTGVSQNPRHKITKRGQNVTFRCDPISEHNRLYWYRQTLGQGPEFLTYFQNEAQLEKSRLLSDRFSAERPKGSFSTLEIQRTEQGDSAMYLCASSLEGGEKLFFGSGTQLSVL.

The sample holds many counts of this clonotype. The CDR3 nucleotides are TGTGCCAGCAGCTCTTTAGCGCCTCCCTCCTACAATGAGCAGTTCTTC. Encoded protein: CASSSLAPPSYNEQFF. The chain employs TRBV7-9 and TRBJ2-1; perhaps TRBD2 as D (5 bases). The CDR3 length is 16 residues. Germline-derived CDR1 and CDR2 are SEHNR and FQNEAQ (reference sequence). The V gene lost 4 bases and the J gene lost 0 bases, with 13 bases spanning the gap.

This clonotype was recorded many times. V usage is TRBV4-1 and J usage is TRBJ1-6; tentatively, D is TRBD1 (6 bases). With 2 bases removed from V and 3 bases from J, the gap between germline ends came to 11 bases. The CDR3 contains 16 residues. Germline assignment: CDR1 MGHRA and CDR2 YSYEKL. Here the CDR3 DNA reads TGCGCCAGCAGCCAATCCGAACAGGGCTATAATTCACCCCTCCACTTT. Its protein product is CASSQSEQGYNSPLHF.

This clonotype was picked up many times. This rearrangement joins TRBV29-1 to TRBJ1-3; unclear D gene. Germline V gene lookup returns CDR1 SQVTM and CDR2 ANQGSEA. The ends were cut back, 4 bases at V and 0 bases at J, with 10 bases in the middle. The CDR3 is 14 amino acids. Here the CDR3 DNA reads TGCAGCGTTGTGGACTATAGCTCTGGAAACACCATATATTTT. This gives the protein CSVVDYSSGNTIYF.

This clonotype was observed a handful of times. The chain recombines TRBV27 with TRBJ1-2; TRBD1 is a possible D gene (5 bases). CDR1 and CDR2 (germline): MNHEY, SMNVEV (reference sequence). CDR3 size: 15 residues. V lost 6 bases and J 4 bases, leaving 18 bases between the germline ends. CDR3 protein: CASRPRVVDSYGYTF. The CDR3 nucleotides read TGTGCCAGCAGACCCAGGGTCGTGGATAGCTATGGCTACACCTTC.

This clonotype was counted many times. The chain recombines TRBV24-1 with TRBJ1-2; unclear D gene. With 1 base removed from V and 3 bases from J, the gap between germline ends came to 8 bases. CDR1 and CDR2 (germline): KGHDR, SFDVKD. The length of the CDR3 is 14 residues. CDR3 residues: CATSDFRRDYGYTF. The CDR3 DNA reads as TGTGCCACCAGTGATTTCCGGCGGGACTATGGCTACACCTTC.

V gene TRBV5-1 combines with J gene TRBJ2-7, with D uncertain. Germline V gene lookup returns CDR1 SGHRS and CDR2 YFSETQ. V was shortened by 4 bases and J by 3 bases, with 11 bases between the two germline ends. The CDR3 sequence is 13 residues long. Here the CDR3 DNA reads TGCGCCAGCAGCACCGACATAGGCTACGAGCAGTACTTC. Its protein product is CASSTDIGYEQYF. The full variable domain, in which reference TRBV5-1 and TRBJ2-7 provide the parts outside the CDR3, is KAGVTQTPRYLIKTRGQQVTLSCSPISGHRSVSWYQQTPGQGLQFLFEYFSETQRNKGNFPGRFSGRQFSNSRSEMNVSTLELGDSALYLCASSTDIGYEQYFGPGTRLTVT.